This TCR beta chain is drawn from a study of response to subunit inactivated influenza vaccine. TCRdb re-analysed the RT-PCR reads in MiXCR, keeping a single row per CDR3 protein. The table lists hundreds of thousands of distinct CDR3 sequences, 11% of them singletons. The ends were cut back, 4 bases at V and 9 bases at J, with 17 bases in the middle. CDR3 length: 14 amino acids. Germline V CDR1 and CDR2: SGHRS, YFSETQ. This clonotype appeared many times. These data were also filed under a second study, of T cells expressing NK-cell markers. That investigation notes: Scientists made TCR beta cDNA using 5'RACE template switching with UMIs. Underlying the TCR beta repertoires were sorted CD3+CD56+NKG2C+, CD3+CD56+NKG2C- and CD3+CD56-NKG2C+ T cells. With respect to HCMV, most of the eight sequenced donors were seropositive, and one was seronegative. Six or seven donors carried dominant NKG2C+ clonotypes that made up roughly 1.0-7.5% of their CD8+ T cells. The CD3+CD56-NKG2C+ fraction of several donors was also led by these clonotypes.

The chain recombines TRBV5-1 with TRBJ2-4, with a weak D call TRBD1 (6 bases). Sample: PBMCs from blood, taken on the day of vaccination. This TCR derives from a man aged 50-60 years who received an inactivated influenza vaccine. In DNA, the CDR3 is TGCGCCAGCAGCCCGATGGGCAGGGGCGGCATTCAGTACTTC. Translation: CASSPMGRGGIQYF.